Listed below are T cell receptor beta chains from one sample, sequenced in a study of control samples from healthy donors and cancer patients. Method: immunoSEQ multiplex PCR; TCRdb's copy keeps in-frame clones and lacks some. The repertoire holds 25,000 to 30,000 clones, with just under 90% as singletons. Sequenced sample: PBMCs. The receptors were sampled from a woman aged 40 to 50 with lung cancer. The CDR3 runs from the conserved cysteine through the conserved F or W. A D gene is named only where the DNA matches it firmly. Only some rows state a clone size, as once, few, many or a class for expanded clones.

v_gene	j_gene	d_gene	abundance	CDR3nt	CDR3aa
TRBV5-1	TRBJ2-5	TRBD2	-	TGCGCCAGCAGCTTGGGACTAGCGGGGGGCGAGTACCAAGAGACCCAGTACTTC	CASSLGLAGGEYQETQYF
TRBV2	TRBJ2-3	-	few	TGTGCCAGCAGGGGGGGGGCGAGCACAGATACGCAGTATTTT	CASRGGASTDTQYF
TRBV12-5	TRBJ2-7	-	few	TGTGCTAGTGAAAATTCCGGAGGTTCCTACGAGCAGTACTTC	CASENSGGSYEQYF
TRBV28	TRBJ1-1	-	-	TGTGCCAGCAGTACCATCTGGGACGTTATAAACACTGAAGCTTTCTTT	CASSTIWDVINTEAFF
TRBV5-4	TRBJ2-1	TRBD1	once	TGTGCCAGCAGCTCGAACGACAGGGGGTACGATGAGCAGTTCTTC	CASSSNDRGYDEQFF
TRBV10-3	TRBJ1-1	-	-	TGTGCCATCAAGGCAGCTGAGGAGAACACTGAAGCTTTCTTT	CAIKAAEENTEAFF
TRBV30	TRBJ2-7	TRBD2	-	TGTGCCTGGAGCGCCTCGGGGGGGATCGAGCAGTACTTC	CAWSASGGIEQYF
TRBV5-1	TRBJ1-1	-	-	TGCGCCAGCAGCTTGCCCAGGGCGGGGTACGTGAACACTGAAGCTTTCTTT	CASSLPRAGYVNTEAFF
TRBV19	TRBJ1-5	-	few	TGTGCCAGTAGTATAGCTGGGGGTGGTCAGCCCCAGCATTTT	CASSIAGGGQPQHF
TRBV11-3	TRBJ2-7	-	-	TGTGCCAGCAGCTTAGGAAGGGATTACGAGCAGTACTTC	CASSLGRDYEQYF
TRBV29-1	TRBJ1-2	-	-	TGCAGCGTTGAACTAGGGGGACATGGCTACACCTTC	CSVELGGHGYTF
TRBV11-3	TRBJ2-5	-	-	TGTGCCAGCAGCCTCCACGTCATAGAGACCCAGTACTTC	CASSLHVIETQYF
TRBV6-2/TRBV6-3	TRBJ1-2	-	few	TGTGCCAGCAGTACCTACTTTCTCACTCCTGGCTACACCTTC	CASSTYFLTPGYTF
TRBV11-2	TRBJ2-2	-	-	TGTGCCAGCAGCTTACATTGGACAGTCCTCAGGTGGTCCGGGGAGCTGTTTTTT	CASSLHWTVLRWSGELFF
TRBV15	TRBJ2-7	TRBD2	-	TGTGCCACCAGCAGAGACTCTACCAGAGGACTAGCGGACTACGAGCAGTACTTC	CATSRDSTRGLADYEQYF
TRBV27	TRBJ2-1	-	-	TGTGCCAGCAGTTTAAGTACTAGATACGAGCAGTTCTTC	CASSLSTRYEQFF
TRBV11-3	TRBJ1-2	-	-	TGTGCCAGCAGCTTAGATCCGGGGGGTTCCGGCTACACCTTC	CASSLDPGGSGYTF
TRBV7-6	TRBJ1-1	-	-	TGTGCCAGCAGCTTAAGGGGCCCTAACACTGAAGCTTTCTTT	CASSLRGPNTEAFF
TRBV5-8	TRBJ2-3	-	-	TGTGCCAGCAGCCGGGACTCCAGCACAGATACGCAGTATTTT	CASSRDSSTDTQYF
TRBV2	TRBJ1-1	-	-	TGTGCCAGCTGCAACGAGGGGAACACTGAAGCTTTCTTT	CASCNEGNTEAFF
TRBV9	TRBJ1-2	-	-	TGTGCCAGCTCAGCAGCAGCGAGGCATGGCTACACCTTC	CASSAAARHGYTF
TRBV19	TRBJ1-1	TRBD1	-	TGTGCCAGTAGCCCCCGAGACAGGGATTCCACTGAAGCTTTCTTT	CASSPRDRDSTEAFF
TRBV27	TRBJ1-5	-	-	TGTGCCAGCAGTTCCCCAGGGGACTATCAGCCCCAGCATTTT	CASSSPGDYQPQHF
TRBV7-9	TRBJ2-5	-	-	TGTGCCAGCAGCTCCCGGACTGAAACTTGGACCCAGTACTTC	CASSSRTETWTQYF
TRBV5-8	TRBJ2-1	-	-	TGTGCCAGCAGCCCATTGGGAGCCAGGGCCTACAATGAGCAGTTCTTC	CASSPLGARAYNEQFF
TRBV27	TRBJ2-7	-	-	TGTGCCAGCAGTCCCCGAGGGCCTGCTTACGAGCAGTACTTC	CASSPRGPAYEQYF
TRBV19	TRBJ1-1	-	-	TGTGCCAGTACCCCAATTAGGTCCGAAACTGAAGCTTTCTTT	CASTPIRSETEAFF
TRBV19	TRBJ1-2	-	few	TGTGCCAGTAGTAGTGACCCGACAGCCGCTAACTATGGCTACACCTTC	CASSSDPTAANYGYTF
TRBV28	TRBJ1-2	-	-	TGTGCCAGCAGTTTCCCGGGGGGCTATGGCTACACCTTC	CASSFPGGYGYTF
TRBV27	TRBJ2-7	-	-	TGTGCCAGCAGTTCCGGGGGTTGGTCCTACGAGCAGTACTTC	CASSSGGWSYEQYF
TRBV5-4	TRBJ1-5	TRBD1	-	TGTGCCAGCAGCCAGGGACAGGGGGCAAATCAGCCCCAGCATTTT	CASSQGQGANQPQHF
TRBV28	TRBJ2-7	-	-	TGTGCCAGCAGCGGAGGGCTTTCCTACGAGCAGTACTTC	CASSGGLSYEQYF
TRBV12-5	TRBJ2-7	-	-	TGTGCTAGTGGGCCTGCATGGGCCGACTACGAGCAGTACTTC	CASGPAWADYEQYF
TRBV5-1	TRBJ2-3	-	once	TGCGCCAGCAGCTTAAACACAGATACGCAGTATTTT	CASSLNTDTQYF
TRBV2	TRBJ2-3	-	-	TGTGCCAGCAGAGGGACCCCTTCTGGCACAGATACGCAGTATTTT	CASRGTPSGTDTQYF
TRBV11-2	TRBJ2-5	-	-	TGTGCCAGCAGCTTAGGGCGGGGCGACCAAGAGACCCAGTACTTC	CASSLGRGDQETQYF
TRBV24-1	TRBJ2-3	TRBD2	-	TGTGCCACCGCAGATCCGGGACTAGGCACAGATACGCAGTATTTT	CATADPGLGTDTQYF
TRBV10-2	TRBJ2-7	-	-	TGCGCCAGCAGTGAGTCGACCCTTCCGCTAGGATACGAGCAGTACTTC	CASSESTLPLGYEQYF
TRBV30	TRBJ2-5	-	-	TGTGCCTGGAGTGCTGAAGGGGAGACCCAGTACTTC	CAWSAEGETQYF
TRBV13	TRBJ1-4	-	-	TGTGCCAGCAGCCCGAACGGGGCTTTTGAGGAAAAACTGTTTTTT	CASSPNGAFEEKLFF
TRBV19	TRBJ1-4	-	-	TGTGCCAGTAGTATGGGGGCAGCTAATGAAAAACTGTTTTTT	CASSMGAANEKLFF
TRBV5-1	TRBJ1-1	-	-	TGCGCCAGCAGTCCCAGGCGGGCGAGCTCCATGAACACTGAAGCTTTCTTT	CASSPRRASSMNTEAFF
TRBV28	TRBJ1-2	-	-	TGTGCCAGCAGCAACCCCAGTGTGCGTGGTTATGGCTACACCTTC	CASSNPSVRGYGYTF
TRBV27	TRBJ1-5	-	-	TGTGCCAGCAGTTTACGGGGACCCCAGTACCAGCCCCAGCATTTT	CASSLRGPQYQPQHF
TRBV2	TRBJ1-2	-	-	TGTGCCAGCAGCGCCCTTACCGGGGACAACTATGGCTACACCTTC	CASSALTGDNYGYTF
TRBV28	TRBJ2-7	-	-	TGTGCCAGCAGTTTTAACAGGGCCTACGAGCAGTACTTC	CASSFNRAYEQYF
TRBV11-3	TRBJ2-3	-	-	TGTGCCAGCAGCTTACATACAGATACGCAGTATTTT	CASSLHTDTQYF